Below are 7 T cell receptor beta chains sequenced from a single sample in a study of blood T cell repertoires in COVID-19. Sequencing was performed with immunoSEQ multiplex PCR; in TCRdb, only in-frame clones are kept and a portion is missing. The sample yields just under 65,000 clones, over 80% seen once. The source material was peripheral blood. The receptors originated from a human donor in a cohort sampled during active COVID-19.

The CDR3 DNA reads TGTGCCAGCAGCTTAGTCGGGACTGAAATGAACACTGAAGCTTTCTTT. Translation: CASSLVGTEMNTEAFF. V gene TRBV13 combines with J gene TRBJ1-1; possibly TRBD1 for D (5 bases). Per the germline V gene, CDR1 is PRHDT and CDR2 is FYEKMQ (reference sequence). V was cut by 1 base and J by 0 bases, with 12 bases left in between. The CDR3 is 16 residues long.

The J gene is TRBJ1-1, the V gene TRBV14, with D possibly being TRBD1 (5 bases). Germline lookup yields CDR1 SGHDN and CDR2 FVKESK. The CDR3 is made up of 14 amino acids. V lost 2 bases and J 2 bases, leaving 9 bases between the germline ends. CDR3 sequence reads: CASSQRGGNTEAFF. The CDR3 region has the DNA TGTGCCAGCAGCCAACGGGGGGGAAACACTGAAGCTTTCTTT.

The CDR3 loop reads CASAPRSNQPQHF. The CDR3 bases are TGTGCCAGCGCCCCCCGGAGCAATCAGCCCCAGCATTTT. The chain recombines TRBV6-6 with TRBJ1-5; D remains ambiguous. Germline assignment: CDR1 MNHNY and CDR2 SVGAGI (reference sequence). The CDR3 runs 13 residues. Trimming pared 8 bases from V and 1 base from J, leaving 9 bases between.

This rearrangement joins TRBV24-1 to TRBJ2-7; 7 nucleotides line up with TRBD1. This CDR3 has 15 residues. Looked up from germline, CDR1 is KGHDR and CDR2 is SFDVKD. V lost 7 bases to trimming and J lost 2 bases; unmatched junction nucleotides: 10. In DNA form, the CDR3 reads TGTGCCACCAGCCAGAGCCGGGACAGCCCCTACGAGCAGTACTTC. Protein sequence: CATSQSRDSPYEQYF.

CDR3 in DNA: TGCGCCAGCAGCCAACAAGACGGGGTCACGCCCTACAATGAGCAGTTCTTC. This translates into CASSQQDGVTPYNEQFF. This sequence joins TRBV4-1 and TRBJ2-1; weak D call: TRBD2 (5 bases). Per germline, CDR1 MGHRA and CDR2 YSYEKL. The CDR3 loop spans 17 amino acids. Trimming shortened V by 2 bases and J by 2 bases, and 16 bases separated the two germline ends.

This clone is a singleton in its sample. The chain joins TRBV2 to TRBJ1-5, with 7 nucleotides matching TRBD1. The germline V gene encodes CDR1 SNHLY and CDR2 FYNNEI. Germline trimming cut 5 bases from V and 10 bases from J; bases unmatched to any gene: 8. This CDR3 spans 13 amino acids. CDR3 loop: CASSRGQPFPQHF. CDR3 DNA sequence: TGTGCCAGCAGTCGGGGACAGCCCTTTCCCCAGCATTTT. Full variable domain (missing parts from reference TRBV2 and TRBJ1-5): EPEVTQTPSHQVTQMGQEVILRCVPISNHLYFYWYRQILGQKVEFLVSFYNNEISEKSEIFDDQFSVERPDGSNFTLKIRSTKLEDSAMYFCASSRGQPFPQHFGDGTRLSIL.

The chain employs TRBV5-6 and TRBJ1-1; TRBD1 matches 12 bases. CDR3 length equals 16 residues. The V gene end was trimmed by 2 bases and the J gene end by 5 bases; junction bases not matched to a gene: 7. The germline V gene has CDR1 SGHDT and CDR2 YYEEEE. CDR3 loop: CASSFRDRGRRTEAFF. The CDR3 DNA reads TGTGCCAGCAGCTTCAGGGACAGGGGGCGCCGGACTGAAGCTTTCTTT.